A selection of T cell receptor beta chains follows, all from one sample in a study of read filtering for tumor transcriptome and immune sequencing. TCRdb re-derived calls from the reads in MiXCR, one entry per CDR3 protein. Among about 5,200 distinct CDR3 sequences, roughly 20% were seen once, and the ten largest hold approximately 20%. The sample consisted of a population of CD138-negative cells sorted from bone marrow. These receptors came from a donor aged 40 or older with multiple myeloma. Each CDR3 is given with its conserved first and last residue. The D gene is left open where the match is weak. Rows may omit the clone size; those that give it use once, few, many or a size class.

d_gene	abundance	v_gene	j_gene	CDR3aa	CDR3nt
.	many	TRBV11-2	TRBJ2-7	CASSLDRGPPYEQYF	TGTGCCAGCAGCTTAGATCGGGGCCCCCCCTACGAGCAGTACTTC
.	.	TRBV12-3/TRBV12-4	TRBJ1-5	CASSARQIIQPQRF	TGTGCCAGCAGTGCAAGACAGATCATTCAGCCCCAGCGTTTT
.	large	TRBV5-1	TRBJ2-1	CASSSSFGESSYNEQFF	TGCGCCAGCAGCTCGAGCTTCGGGGAAAGCTCCTACAATGAGCAGTTCTTC
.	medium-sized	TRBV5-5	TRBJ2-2	CASSLATSTGELFF	TGTGCCAGCAGCTTGGCGACCAGCACCGGGGAGCTGTTTTTT
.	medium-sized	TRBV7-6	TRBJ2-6	CASSPGVGANVLTF	TGTGCCAGCAGCCCAGGGGTCGGGGCCAACGTCCTGACTTTC
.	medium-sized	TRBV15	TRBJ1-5	CATSNRMDSHQPQHF	TGTGCCACCAGCAACAGAATGGACAGTCATCAGCCCCAGCATTTT
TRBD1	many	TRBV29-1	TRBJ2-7	CSVVRDRGRGEQYF	TGCAGCGTTGTCCGGGACAGGGGGCGCGGCGAGCAGTACTTC
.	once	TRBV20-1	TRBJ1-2	CSAKDSLNGYTF	TGCAGTGCTAAGGACAGCCTAAATGGCTACACCTTC
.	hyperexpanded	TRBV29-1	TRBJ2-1	CSVERGGGPPDEQFF	TGCAGCGTTGAAAGGGGGGGAGGGCCGCCGGATGAGCAGTTCTTC
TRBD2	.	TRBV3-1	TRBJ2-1	CASSQRTSGRRGNEQFF	TGTGCCAGCAGCCAACGGACTAGCGGGAGACGGGGCAATGAGCAGTTCTTC
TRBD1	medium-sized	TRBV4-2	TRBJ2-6	CASSPGTGGAGANVLTF	TGTGCCAGCAGCCCCGGGACAGGGGGCGCTGGGGCCAACGTCCTGACTTTC
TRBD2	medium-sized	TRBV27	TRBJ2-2	CASLRLAGNTGELFF	TGTGCCAGTTTACGACTAGCGGGGAACACCGGGGAGCTGTTTTTT
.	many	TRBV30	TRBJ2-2	CAWSRAGLSGELFF	TGTGCCTGGAGCCGGGCGGGGCTCAGCGGGGAGCTGTTTTTT
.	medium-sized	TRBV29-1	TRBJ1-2	CSVEEGGSGYTF	TGCAGCGTTGAAGAGGGAGGTTCTGGCTACACCTTC
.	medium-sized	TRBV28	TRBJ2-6	CASSLDDGISGANVLTF	TGTGCCAGCAGTTTAGACGACGGCATCTCTGGGGCCAACGTCCTGACTTTC
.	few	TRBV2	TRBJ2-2	CASSEDGPVTGELFF	TGTGCCAGCAGTGAAGATGGTCCCGTGACCGGGGAGCTGTTTTTT
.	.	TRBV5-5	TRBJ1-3	CASSPDSFSGNTIYF	TGTGCCAGCAGCCCTGACAGCTTCTCTGGAAACACCATATATTTT
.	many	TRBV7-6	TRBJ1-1	CASSAHGVGANTEAFF	TGTGCCAGCAGCGCACACGGGGTGGGCGCTAACACTGAAGCTTTCTTT
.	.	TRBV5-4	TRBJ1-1	CASSLESEGTEAFF	TGTGCCAGCAGCTTGGAGTCCGAGGGCACTGAAGCTTTCTTT
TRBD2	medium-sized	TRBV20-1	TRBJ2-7	CSAKERSGSYEQYF	TGCAGTGCTAAGGAGCGGAGCGGGAGCTACGAGCAGTACTTC
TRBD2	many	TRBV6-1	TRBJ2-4	CASLRGTSGIRELAKNIQYF	TGTGCCAGCCTTAGAGGGACTAGCGGCATTAGGGAGTTAGCCAAAAACATTCAGTACTTC
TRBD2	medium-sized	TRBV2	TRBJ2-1	CASIGTSGMIEQFF	TGTGCCAGCATCGGGACTAGCGGGATGATTGAGCAGTTCTTC
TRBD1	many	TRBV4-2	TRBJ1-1	CASSQDRAGGAGNTEAFF	TGTGCCAGCAGCCAAGATCGAGCAGGGGGCGCGGGAAACACTGAAGCTTTCTTT
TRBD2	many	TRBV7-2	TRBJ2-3	CASSLTSGTDTQYF	TGTGCCAGCAGCTTAACTAGCGGCACAGATACGCAGTATTTT
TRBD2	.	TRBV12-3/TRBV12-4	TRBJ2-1	CASSTPSGRDEQFF	TGTGCCAGCAGTACCCCTAGCGGGAGGGACGAGCAGTTCTTC
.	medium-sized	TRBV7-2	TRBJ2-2	CARTPARAGELFF	TGTGCCAGGACCCCCGCTCGGGCCGGGGAGCTGTTTTTT